These 32 T cell receptor beta chains were all obtained from the same sample, sequenced in a study of cytomegalovirus exposure and HLA in healthy donors. Use of 60 Vbeta and 13 Jbeta primers characterized the PCR. Method: immunoSEQ multiplex PCR; TCRdb's copy keeps in-frame clones and lacks some. The table for this sample gives roughly 120,000 clones. The material sequenced was PBMCs. The receptors derive from a man younger than 30 in good health and CMV-seronegative.

The chain uses TRBV2 and TRBJ1-2; tentative D call: TRBD1 (5 bases). The CDR3 covers 12 residues. Looked up from germline, CDR1 is SNHLY and CDR2 is FYNNEI. V lost 4 bases, J lost 3 bases, and 6 bases lay in between. CDR3 region: CASSGGDYGYTF. CDR3 sequence (DNA): TGTGCCAGCAGTGGGGGGGACTATGGCTACACCTTC.

The gene calls are TRBV28 and TRBJ1-3; perhaps TRBD1 as D (5 bases). The V end lost 9 bases, the J end lost 0 bases, and 12 bases lay between the germline ends. CDR3 size: 14 residues. The V gene's germline CDR1 is MDHEN and CDR2 SYDVKM. CDR3 sequence: CASGGWPSGNTIYF. In nucleotides, the CDR3 is TGTGCCAGTGGGGGGTGGCCCTCTGGAAACACCATATATTTT.

The chain joins TRBV10-3 to TRBJ2-3; 11 bases are shared with TRBD1. The J segment lost 2 bases and the V segment lost 8 bases, leaving 6 bases of the junction unmatched. Germline CDR1 ENHRY, CDR2 SYGVKD. This CDR3 comprises 15 residues. CDR3 coding DNA: TGTGCCATCCTCCGGGACAGGGGGTCCACAGATACGCAGTATTTT. Amino acid sequence: CAILRDRGSTDTQYF.

This chain connects TRBV4-2 to TRBJ2-1, with D hard to call. The CDR3 has 13 residues. V was trimmed by 4 bases and J by 13 bases, leaving 17 bases between them. Germline CDR1 is LGHNA and CDR2 is YNFKEQ. The CDR3 region is CASSPRQDSVQFF. The CDR3 DNA is TGTGCCAGCAGCCCTCGACAAGATTCCGTCCAGTTCTTC.

The chain employs TRBV10-3 and TRBJ1-1; TRBD1 agrees at 7 bases. CDR1 is ENHRY, CDR2 SYGVKD, per germline. The ends lost 6 bases at V and 5 bases at J; junction bases unmatched: 9. The CDR3 covers 14 residues. DNA for the CDR3: TGTGCCATCAGCTCGGGGCAGGGGGAGACTGAAGCTTTCTTT. Protein product: CAISSGQGETEAFF.

The V gene is TRBV19, the J gene TRBJ2-5; 7 positions match TRBD1. Trimming cost V 2 bases and J 4 bases; bases outside gene matches: 7. This CDR3 region has 15 residues. The germline V gene has CDR1 LNHDA and CDR2 SQIVND (reference sequence). The chain's CDR3 is CASSIRDSGGETQYF. The CDR3 DNA reads as TGTGCCAGTAGTATAAGGGACAGTGGGGGAGAGACCCAGTACTTC.

The chain carries TRBV5-1 and TRBJ2-7; TRBD1 matches at 8 bases. The CDR3 consists of 14 residues. Losses at the gene ends were 2 bases for V and 7 bases for J; bases not matched to a gene: 8. Germline-derived CDR1 and CDR2 are SGHRS and YFSETQ. DNA for the CDR3: TGCGCCAGCAGCTTTAGGACAGGGCCTGGGGAGCAGTACTTC. Translation: CASSFRTGPGEQYF.

The chain uses TRBV5-1 and TRBJ1-2; D remains unclear. V lost 0 bases and J lost 4, with 16 bases in between. Germline V CDR1 and CDR2: SGHRS, YFSETQ. The CDR3 is 16 amino acids. Written as DNA, the CDR3 is TGCGCCAGCAGCTTGGCCATGCGGGCCTCTTCCTATGGCTACACCTTC. Its protein is CASSLAMRASSYGYTF.

CDR3 nucleotide sequence: TGTGCCAGCAGCTTGGTCTCCGGAGGCGATCAGCCCCAGCATTTT. Protein: CASSLVSGGDQPQHF. The rearrangement joins TRBV5-5 to TRBJ1-5; D gene uncertain. CDR3 length: 15 amino acids. The ends were cut back, 0 bases at V and 5 bases at J, with 12 bases in the middle. Germline CDR1 is SGHKS and CDR2 is YYEKEE (reference sequence).

The rearrangement links TRBV21-1 to TRBJ2-7; the D segment call TRBD1 is taken from the table without a DNA check. TRBV21-1 is listed as a pseudogene. This CDR3 contains 18 residues. CDR3 loop: CASSKDRYGGGPPYEQYF. The CDR3 DNA is TGTGCCAGCAGCAAAGATCGGTATGGGGGCGGTCCCCCTTACGAGCAGTACTTC.

This chain joins TRBV19 and TRBJ1-5, with D hard to call. Germline loops: CDR1 LNHDA, CDR2 SQIVND (reference sequence). V was clipped by 4 bases and J by 6 bases, with 13 bases between them. The CDR3 runs to 14 residues. The chain's CDR3 is CASSNLRGSQPQHF. CDR3 sequence (DNA): TGTGCCAGTAGTAATTTGCGGGGAAGTCAGCCCCAGCATTTT.

The gene calls are TRBV19 and TRBJ2-7, with 14 bases matching TRBD2. The V and J ends lost 4 bases and 2 bases, in that order; junction bases with no gene match: 7. Germline V gives CDR1 LNHDA, CDR2 SQIVND (reference sequence). CDR3 size: 17 residues. The CDR3 is CASSTKRLAGGTYEQYF. Here the CDR3 DNA reads TGTGCCAGTAGTACAAAACGACTAGCGGGAGGGACCTACGAGCAGTACTTC. The variable domain in full, completed from reference TRBV19 and TRBJ2-7, reads DGGITQSPKYLFRKEGQNVTLSCEQNLNHDAMYWYRQDPGQGLRLIYYSQIVNDFQKGDIAEGYSVSREKKESFPLTVTSAQKNPTAFYLCASSTKRLAGGTYEQYFGPGTRLTVT.

This chain links TRBV2 with TRBJ1-5; 8 bases match TRBD1. The CDR3 spans 15 residues. Germline assignment: CDR1 SNHLY and CDR2 FYNNEI. V lost 4 bases and J lost 2; bases outside the gene matches: 4. The DNA for the CDR3 is TGTGCCAGCAGTGCGCAGGGGGCGGGCAATCAGCCCCAGCATTTT. This encodes CASSAQGAGNQPQHF.

This chain uses TRBV6-5 with TRBJ1-2; possibly TRBD1 for D (6 bases). V lost 10 bases, J lost 4 bases, and 16 bases lay in between. CDR3 length: 13 amino acids. Germline V gene lookup returns CDR1 MNHEY and CDR2 SVGAGI. CDR3 amino acids: CATGRGGGYGYTF. The CDR3 DNA reads TGTGCCACCGGACGGGGAGGGGGCTATGGCTACACCTTC.

CDR3 nucleotide sequence: TGTGCCAGCTCACCAGTCCTAGCGGACTCTAATGAAAAACTGTTTTTT. This sequence encodes CASSPVLADSNEKLFF. The rearrangement joins TRBV18 to TRBJ1-4; no clear D gene. The V gene's germline CDR1 is KGHSH and CDR2 LQKENI. Deletions cut 2 bases from V and 3 bases from J, with 13 bases between. The CDR3 contains 16 residues.

This rearrangement joins TRBV28 to TRBJ1-1; D is perhaps TRBD1 (5 bases). There are 14 residues in the CDR3. Germline V lookup: CDR1 MDHEN, CDR2 SYDVKM. Trimming stripped 10 bases from V and 6 bases from J, with 21 bases between. CDR3: CATYSPGGVAEAFF. In nucleotides, the CDR3 is TGTGCCACCTACTCCCCGGGGGGGGTGGCTGAAGCTTTCTTT. Using reference TRBV28 and TRBJ1-1 for the parts outside the CDR3, the full variable domain is DVKVTQSSRYLVKRTGEKVFLECVQDMDHENMFWYRQDPGLGLRLIYFSYDVKMKEKGDIPEGYSVSREKKERFSLILESASTNQTSMYLCATYSPGGVAEAFFGQGTRLTVV.

The chain couples TRBV5-1 to TRBJ2-7; 7 bases are a match to TRBD1. In germline, CDR1 is SGHRS, CDR2 YFSETQ. This CDR3 comprises 16 residues. V shed 4 bases, J shed 5 bases, and the junction held 15 bases outside the gene matches. CDR3 protein: CASSPERTGVQDEQYF. As DNA, the CDR3 is TGCGCCAGCAGCCCGGAGCGGACAGGTGTTCAGGACGAGCAGTACTTC.

This chain connects TRBV9 to TRBJ2-7, with 7 bases lining up with TRBD2. The CDR3 sequence is 15 residues long. Germline V gene sequence: CDR1 SGDLS, CDR2 YYNGEE. Unmatched junction bases numbered 11, after V lost 1 base and J lost 7 bases. The CDR3 bases are TGTGCCAGCAGCGTAAGGACTAGTGACTTTGGTGAGCAGTACTTC. It specifies CASSVRTSDFGEQYF.

The CDR3 loop reads CASSVGGVGNEQFF. The CDR3 nucleotides are TGTGCCAGCAGCGTCGGGGGGGTGGGCAATGAGCAGTTCTTC. The J gene is TRBJ2-1, the V gene TRBV9; TRBD2 matches at 8 bases. The CDR3 contains 14 residues. Germline-derived CDR1 and CDR2 are SGDLS and YYNGEE. The J segment lost 6 bases and the V segment lost 2 bases, leaving 4 bases of the junction unmatched.

The chain has TRBV5-1 and TRBJ1-1, with D uncertain. Germline CDR1 is SGHRS and CDR2 is YFSETQ. Trimming shortened V by 0 bases and J by 4 bases, and 10 bases separated the two germline ends. CDR3 length: 14 residues. Here the CDR3 DNA reads TGCGCCAGCAGCTTGGTGGCGGGAAGCACTGAAGCTTTCTTT. It codes for CASSLVAGSTEAFF.

The V and J genes are TRBV2 and TRBJ1-1; 7 bases are shared with TRBD1. This CDR3 region has 15 residues. Unmatched junction bases numbered 6, after V lost 4 bases and J lost 1 base. Germline CDR1 reads SNHLY; CDR2 reads FYNNEI. The CDR3 here is CASSAGQHQNTEAFF. CDR3 in DNA: TGTGCCAGCAGTGCGGGACAGCACCAGAACACTGAAGCTTTCTTT.

This chain joins TRBV30 and TRBJ2-1; maybe TRBD1 (6 bases). The ends were cut back, 0 bases at V and 8 bases at J, with 17 bases in the middle. The CDR3 length is 15 residues. CDR1 GTSNPN and CDR2 SVGIG come from the germline V gene (reference sequence). As DNA, the CDR3 is TGTGCCTGGAGTGTCCGACAGGCTCTAGGTGATGAGCAGTTCTTC. Its protein is CAWSVRQALGDEQFF. The entire variable domain, with the rest obtained from reference TRBV30 and TRBJ2-1, is as follows: SQTIHQWPATLVQPVGSPLSLECTVEGTSNPNLYWYRQAAGRGLQLLFYSVGIGQISSEVPQNLSASRPQDRQFILSSKKLLLSDSGFYLCAWSVRQALGDEQFFGPGTRLTVL.

The V and J genes are TRBV7-2 and TRBJ2-5; weak D call: TRBD1 (6 bases). V was trimmed by 1 base and J by 5 bases, leaving 17 bases between them. Looked up from germline, CDR1 is SGHTA and CDR2 is FQGNSA. This CDR3 comprises 16 residues. The CDR3 DNA sequence: TGTGCCAGCAGCTTAGAGGACAGCAGAATGGGGGAGACCCAGTACTTC. This codes for CASSLEDSRMGETQYF. The full variable domain, in which reference TRBV7-2 and TRBJ2-5 provide the parts outside the CDR3, is GAGVSQSPSNKVTEKGKDVELRCDPISGHTALYWYRQSLGQGLEFLIYFQGNSAPDKSGLPSDRFSAERTGGSVSTLTIQRTQQEDSAVYLCASSLEDSRMGETQYFGPGTRLLVL.

J is TRBJ1-1 and V is TRBV25-1, with a tentative D call TRBD1 (5 bases). Germline CDR1 and CDR2: MGHDK and SYGVNS. V was clipped by 2 bases and J by 1 base, with 11 bases between them. This CDR3 region has 15 residues. The CDR3 sequence is CASSEPRTGNTEAFF. Written as DNA, the CDR3 is TGTGCCAGCAGTGAACCTCGAACAGGGAACACTGAAGCTTTCTTT.

This sequence joins TRBV5-1 and TRBJ1-2, with a weak D call TRBD1 (6 bases). The CDR3 runs 15 residues. V was cut by 4 bases and J by 3 bases, with 16 bases left in between. Germline V gene sequence: CDR1 SGHRS, CDR2 YFSETQ. In DNA, the CDR3 is TGCGCCAGCAGCCTCGGGGGGGGGCGCTACTATGGCTACACCTTC. Translation: CASSLGGGRYYGYTF.

The chain has TRBV6-1 and TRBJ1-5; weak D call: TRBD1 (6 bases). Germline lookup yields CDR1 MNHNS and CDR2 SASEGT. The CDR3 extends over 15 amino acids. Between the trimmed V and J ends, which lost 1 base and 0 bases, there was a span of 7 bases. This chain's CDR3 is CASSEVGGSNQPQHF. The CDR3 DNA reads TGTGCCAGCAGTGAAGTAGGGGGTAGCAATCAGCCCCAGCATTTT.

J is TRBJ1-2 and V is TRBV6-1; 9 bases are a match to TRBD1. Germline values: CDR1 MNHNS, CDR2 SASEGT. Losses at the gene ends were 8 bases for V and 5 bases for J; bases not matched to a gene: 12. The CDR3 totals 15 residues. For the CDR3, the DNA is TGTGCCAGCGACAGGGGGGATTCCCGACGGTATGGCTACACCTTC. Its protein product is CASDRGDSRRYGYTF.

The CDR3 sequence: CASSPVTGMNTEAFF. The CDR3 region has the DNA TGTGCCAGCAGCCCCGTGACAGGCATGAACACTGAAGCTTTCTTT. This chain links TRBV5-6 with TRBJ1-1; D is perhaps TRBD1 (6 bases). The V and J ends lost 4 bases and 0 bases respectively, with 13 bases between them. The germline V gene encodes CDR1 SGHDT and CDR2 YYEEEE. CDR3 length equals 15 residues.

The chain combines TRBV9 with TRBJ1-6; the match to TRBD1 covers 11 bases. CDR3 length: 18 amino acids. CDR1 and CDR2 from the germline V gene are SGDLS and YYNGEE. Trimming cost V 3 bases and J 10 bases; bases outside gene matches: 15. The CDR3 nucleotides are TGTGCCAGCAGCGGGGGACAGGGGGGCCCCTTATTTGGGTCACCCCTCCACTTT. Residues: CASSGGQGGPLFGSPLHF.

The chain couples TRBV6-5 to TRBJ1-5; no clear D. The length of the CDR3 is 13 residues. The V gene's germline CDR1 is MNHEY and CDR2 SVGAGI. V lost 9 bases, J lost 1 base, and 10 bases lay in between. The CDR3 DNA is TGTGCCAGTGGGAGGGTGAGCAATCAGCCCCAGCATTTT. Translated, it gives CASGRVSNQPQHF.

The CDR3 DNA sequence: TGCAGTGCTAGCCCCGGGGATCGGGCTTTCTTT. This gives the protein CSASPGDRAFF. This chain connects TRBV20-1 to TRBJ1-1; D remains ambiguous. The CDR3 extends over 11 amino acids. Germline V gene data show CDR1 as DFQATT and CDR2 as SNEGSKA (reference sequence). Trimming left V 3 bases short and J 11 bases short, with 13 bases between.

V and J are TRBV19 and TRBJ2-7, with 12 bases lining up with TRBD1. Germline trimming cut 5 bases from V and 6 bases from J; bases unmatched to any gene: 2. There are 13 residues in the CDR3. Germline CDR1 and CDR2: LNHDA and SQIVND (reference sequence). The CDR3 reads CASSRDRGLEQYF. CDR3 coding DNA: TGTGCCAGTAGTCGGGACAGGGGGCTCGAGCAGTACTTC.